This TCR beta chain originates from a study of shared clonotypes between healthy human individuals (dated by TCRdb to the early 2020s). Concerning the study at large: The cohort comprised a couple of women and a few men aged 18 to 49 years. Different laboratories and diverse techniques were used to prepare libraries and sequence TCR repertoires, to increase sequencing depth and limit assay-specific biases. For each donor, three plates each were used for CD4 naive and CD4 memory, two plates were used for CD8 naive, and one plate was used for CD8 memory. Each donor's leukapheresis produced roughly between roughly 0.9 and 8.9 billion PBMCs. To estimate repertoire size and how much clonotype sharing occurs between individuals, the study deeply sequenced the blood TCR repertoires of five or six healthy adults. Points the paper makes about the study in general: Sampling was restricted to blood, and TCR repertoires in tissues likely differ from the TCR repertoires found in blood. Naive subsets generally had larger estimated clonotype richness than memory subsets did. Pairwise subsampling led to the expectation that sequencing depth would affect the degree of clonotype sharing among donors. Compared with non-shared clonotypes, clonotypes shared by all four sorted-subset donors had higher generation probabilities. The small number of donors limited the genetic and exposure-history diversity represented. Even with the large sequencing depth, rarefaction of the sorted-subset datasets indicated that sequencing was incomplete. Sharing across a few donors was observed for approximately 5% of naive CD4, over 3% of naive CD8, 2% to 2.5% of memory CD4, and roughly 0.4% of memory CD8 clonotypes.

Using the deep immunoSEQ assay, multiplex PCR amplified TCR CDR3 regions from genomic DNA. For each cell subset, the extracted genomic DNA was distributed evenly across all wells of several immunoSEQ 96-well plates, and each plate served as one replicate. Each replicate PCR for sorted subsets received 150 to 250 ng genomic DNA, equal to tens of thousands of T cell genomes. Purified libraries were measured with a Qubit 3.0 fluorometer, size-checked on a Bioanalyzer 2100, and measured again with the KAPA Library Quantification kit. Every immunoSEQ 96-well plate was sequenced on a separate single-read 150-cycle Illumina NextSeq 550 flow cell. The published analysis was carried out like this. The immunoSEQ output contained only junctional sequences without quality scores, so filtering could not match that applied to full-length reads. Sequences were annotated with PyIR, a Python wrapper for IgBLAST v1.9, using IMGT germline references to assign V/J genes and CDR3. Reads with weak V/J assignments (E-value above 1e-6), missing CDR3, stop codons, out-of-frame junctions, or ambiguous translated residues were removed. V3J clonotypes were defined as sequences sharing an identical inferred V gene, J gene, and CDR3 amino acid sequence. To compute the percentage overlap between repertoires, the number of shared unique clonotypes was divided by the size of the smaller repertoire. RTK rarefaction, the Chao1 estimator, and Recon v2.1 estimates of unobserved clonotypes were used to assess repertoire richness. Generation probabilities for all TCRbeta clonotypes obtained by the gDNA method from a handful of donors were computed using OLGA. TCRdb carries this immuneACCESS record with in-frame sequences only. Its versions omit some clonotypes, under half of them owing to an unresolved V gene in the studies checked, with the rest unexplained. The V and J calls and clone size were taken over from that table, and D and trimming were inferred from the DNA. The sample includes roughly 640,000 clones, with around 74% observed a single time. The ten top clones hold around 1.6% of the sample.

In the germline V gene (reference sequence), CDR1 corresponds to GTSNPN and CDR2 to SVGIG. The CDR3 goes from the cysteine to the phenylalanine over 12 residues. Of the read, only the CDR3 DNA is kept; its 36 bases are in frame from base 1. V loses 3 bases of germline sequence and J loses 5 bases, and the interval between the two ends is 9 bases. The donors were healthy, HIV-negative adults who had no recently reported acute infections or vaccinations. Only Caucasian adults living in Nashville, Tennessee, USA were represented among the donors. CD4+ T cells were enriched through magnetic negative selection, after which naive cells were positively selected on CD45RA and the remaining negative fraction served as the memory subset. Blood was collected by leukapheresis, and PBMCs were isolated by Ficoll-Histopaque density gradient centrifugation and then cryopreserved in liquid nitrogen vapor phase. Purity and quantity of every magnetically sorted T cell population were checked by analytical flow cytometry. Each sorted fraction had its genomic DNA isolated and then quantified by UV absorbance on a Nanodrop 2000c.

This clone was observed a handful of times. Its antigen remains undetermined. No per-base quality is available; no much larger clone lies one base away. Sequenced input: memory CD4+ T cells sorted from blood. The cell subset or site label, read with the paper, signifies: CD45RA-negative fraction. The sequence was collected from a woman in her 30s in good health. This chain joins TRBV30 to TRBJ2-3, with the D gene not clear enough to name. The DNA reads as follows: TGTGCCTGGAGGGGTCCCGGAGATACGCAGTATTTT. This gives the protein CAWRGPGDTQYF.